The clone carrying this T cell receptor beta chain was detected a few times. The antigen is undetermined. V was clipped by 5 bases and J by 3 bases; unmatched bases: 9. Germline CDR1 and CDR2: MNHEY and SVGAGI. The CDR3 has 15 amino acids. The source of the sample is a study of beta chain features in type 1 diabetes. Study background: Over all samples combined, fewer than 140,000,000 sorted cells were examined. Points from the study as a whole: Shortening that was moderate but significant affected the TCRB CDR3s of Type 1 diabetes patients in all four CD4+ subsets.

Sequencing targeted expressed TCRB transcripts, as all isolated RNA had been reverse transcribed. Assay used: immunoSEQ multiplex PCR; TCRdb lists only in-frame clones, some missing. This repertoire shows about 160,000 clones, 6.5% to 9.5% found once; its top ten account for approximately 0.87%. The chain couples TRBV6-5 to TRBJ2-5; 7 bases align to TRBD2. The TCR was taken from a woman in her thirties or forties with type 1 diabetes. Sample: central memory CD4+ T cells from blood. The CDR3 loop is CASSAGLAGEETQYF. CDR3 DNA sequence: TGTGCCAGCAGTGCCGGGCTGGCGGGAGAAGAGACCCAGTACTTC.